A single TCR beta chain is shown here with its context. These data come from a study of blood T cell repertoires in COVID-19. TCRdb's table, derived via immunoSEQ multiplex PCR, lists solely in-frame clones and lacks some. The sample holds about 49,000 clones, about 63% seen once. The sample was peripheral blood. The receptor's source is a woman in her 70s with acute or convalescent COVID-19.

CDR3 amino acids: CASHSGDGYGYTF. The CDR3 bases are TGTGCCAGTCACAGCGGGGATGGCTATGGCTACACCTTC. This chain uses TRBV6-5 with TRBJ1-2, with D uncertain. Trimming shortened V by 9 bases and J by 4 bases, and 15 bases separated the two germline ends. This CDR3 comprises 13 residues. Germline V gives CDR1 MNHEY, CDR2 SVGAGI.